What follows are 4 T cell receptor beta chains derived from one specimen sequenced in a study of T cells in Graves' hyperthyroidism and ophthalmopathy. From RNA transcripts, TCR beta CDR3 regions were amplified. The HTBI primer set drove a first-round RT-PCR of the TCR CDR3. MiXCR was run by TCRdb on the multiplex PCR reads, yielding one entry per CDR3 protein. In the table there are some 800,000 distinct CDR3 sequences, 35% to 45% of which are singletons. The sample consisted of blood. Receptors originate from a man aged 18-30 years with Graves' hyperthyroidism.

On this clonotype itself: This may be a read error, as it is one base from a much larger clone. The V call is TRBV2, the J call TRBJ2-7; 10 bases agree with TRBD1. The ends lost 10 bases at V and 5 bases at J; junction bases unmatched: 5. The CDR3 is 12 residues long. The germline CDR1 and CDR2 sequences are SNHLY and FYNNEI. In nucleotides, the CDR3 is TGTGCCACTCGGACAGGGGGAAACGAGCAGTACTTC. Protein sequence: CATRTGGNEQYF. The full variable domain, with the rest looked up from reference TRBV2 and TRBJ2-7, is EPEVTQTPSHQVTQMGQEVILRCVPISNHLYFYWYRQILGQKVEFLVSFYNNEISEKSEIFDDQFSVERPDGSNFTLKIRSTKLEDSAMYFCATRTGGNEQYFGPGTRLTVT.

As for this clonotype: A much larger clone differs by one base, so this may be a read error. This sequence joins TRBV10-3 and TRBJ1-1; 8 bases align to TRBD1. In germline, CDR1 is ENHRY, CDR2 SYGVKD. Trimming removed 5 bases from V and 1 base from J; junction bases left unmatched: 3. The CDR3 extends over 14 amino acids. The CDR3, as DNA: TGTGCCATCAGTCCCGGGACAGGGAACACTGAAGCTTTCTTT. It codes for CAISPGTGNTEAFF.

V is TRBV19 and J is TRBJ2-2, with D possibly being TRBD1 or TRBD2 (6 bases each). Trimming took 10 bases from V and 7 from J, leaving 13 bases between them. The CDR3 is made up of 12 amino acids. Germline V gene lookup returns CDR1 LNHDA and CDR2 SQIVND (reference sequence). CDR3 loop: CATDRGDGELFF. CDR3 in DNA: TGTGCCACTGATAGGGGGGACGGGGAGCTGTTTTTT.

This rearrangement joins TRBV19 to TRBJ1-1; no clear D gene. CDR3 length equals 14 residues. The V gene lost 6 bases and the J gene lost 4 bases, with 15 bases spanning the gap. The germline gives CDR1 LNHDA, CDR2 SQIVND (reference sequence). Here the CDR3 DNA reads TGTGCCAGTAGGCCTCCCGCGGGCCCCACTGAAGCTTTCTTT. Translating gives CASRPPAGPTEAFF.